One and the same sample provided the 2 T cell receptor beta chains below, sequenced in a study of T cells in Graves' hyperthyroidism and ophthalmopathy. TCR beta CDR3 regions were amplified from RNA transcripts. The TCR CDR3 first-round RT-PCR relied on the HTBI primer set. In TCRdb, the multiplex PCR reads were re-called with MiXCR into one record per CDR3 protein. The data contain about 590,000 distinct CDR3 sequences, around 16% of them singletons. The sample taken for sequencing was blood. All receptors come from a woman between 25 and 40 years old with Graves' hyperthyroidism.

In its sample, this clonotype was seen many times. The chain joins TRBV11-3 to TRBJ2-1; no clear D gene. V lost 6 bases, J lost 3 bases, and 18 bases lay in between. The germline V gene has CDR1 SGHNT and CDR2 YENEEA. The length of the CDR3 is 16 residues. The CDR3 protein is CASSSGTSRDYNEQFF. The CDR3 nucleotides are TGTGCCAGCAGTTCAGGCACCAGCAGAGACTACAATGAGCAGTTCTTC.

This clonotype was found many times. The rearrangement joins TRBV20-1 to TRBJ2-7, with D possibly called TRBD1 or TRBD2 (5 bases each). The germline gives CDR1 DFQATT, CDR2 SNEGSKA (reference sequence). Trimming pared 0 bases from V and 0 bases from J, leaving 12 bases between. This CDR3 has 15 residues. The CDR3 loop reads CSARDGTPSSYEQYF. The DNA for the CDR3 is TGCAGTGCTAGAGATGGGACGCCGAGCTCCTACGAGCAGTACTTC.